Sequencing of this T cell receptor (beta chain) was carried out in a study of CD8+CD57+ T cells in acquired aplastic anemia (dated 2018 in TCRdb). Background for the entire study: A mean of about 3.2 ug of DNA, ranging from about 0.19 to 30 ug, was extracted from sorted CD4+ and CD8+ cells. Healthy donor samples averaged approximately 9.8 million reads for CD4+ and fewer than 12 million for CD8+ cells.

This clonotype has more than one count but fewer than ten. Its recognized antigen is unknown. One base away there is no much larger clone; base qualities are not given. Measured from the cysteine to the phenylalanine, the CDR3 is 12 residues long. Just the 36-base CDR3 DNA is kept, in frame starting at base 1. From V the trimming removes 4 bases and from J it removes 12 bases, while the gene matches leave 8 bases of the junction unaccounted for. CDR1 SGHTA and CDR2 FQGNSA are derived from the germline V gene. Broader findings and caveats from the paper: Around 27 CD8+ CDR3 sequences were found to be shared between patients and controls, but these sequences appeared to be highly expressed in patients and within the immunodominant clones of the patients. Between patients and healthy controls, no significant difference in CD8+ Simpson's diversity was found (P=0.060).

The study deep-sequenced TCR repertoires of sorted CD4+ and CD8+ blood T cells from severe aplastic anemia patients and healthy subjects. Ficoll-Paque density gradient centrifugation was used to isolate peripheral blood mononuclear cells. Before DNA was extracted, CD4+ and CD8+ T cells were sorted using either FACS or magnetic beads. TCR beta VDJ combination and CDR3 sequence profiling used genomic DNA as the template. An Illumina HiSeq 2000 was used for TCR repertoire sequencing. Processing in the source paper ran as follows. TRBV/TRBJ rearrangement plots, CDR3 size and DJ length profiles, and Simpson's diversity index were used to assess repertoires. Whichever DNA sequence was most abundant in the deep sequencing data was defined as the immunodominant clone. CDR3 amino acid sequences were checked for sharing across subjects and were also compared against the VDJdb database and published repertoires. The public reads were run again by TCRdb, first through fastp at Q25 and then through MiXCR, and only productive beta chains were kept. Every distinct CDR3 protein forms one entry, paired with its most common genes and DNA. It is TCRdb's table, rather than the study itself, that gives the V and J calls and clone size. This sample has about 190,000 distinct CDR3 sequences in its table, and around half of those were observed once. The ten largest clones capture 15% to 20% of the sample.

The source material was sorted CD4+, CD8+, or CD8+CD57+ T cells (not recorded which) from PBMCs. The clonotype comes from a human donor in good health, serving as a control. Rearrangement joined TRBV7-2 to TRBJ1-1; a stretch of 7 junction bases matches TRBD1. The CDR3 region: CASSSRTGVTFF. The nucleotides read TGTGCCAGCAGCTCGCGTACAGGGGTAACTTTCTTT.